This is a list of T cell receptor beta chains from one sample in a study of cytomegalovirus exposure and HLA in healthy donors. Profiled with immunoSEQ multiplex PCR; TCRdb holds only in-frame clones, not every one. Here the sample spans fewer than 200,000 clones, 65% to 85% being singletons. What was sequenced was PBMCs. These receptors all stem from a woman aged 18-35 years in good health and CMV-seronegative. The CDR3 runs from the conserved cysteine through the conserved F or W. Each record gives: V gene, clone size, J gene, D gene, CDR3 DNA, CDR3 protein. The D gene is left open where the match is weak. Part of the rows lack a size; the others show once, few, many or a class for expanded clones.

V gene: TRBV29-1; clone size: -; J gene: TRBJ1-2; D gene: -; CDR3 DNA: TGCAGCGTTGATAGCTCGGCAGGAGGAGGCTACACCTTC; CDR3 protein: CSVDSSAGGGYTF
V gene: TRBV4-3; clone size: -; J gene: TRBJ1-5; D gene: TRBD1; CDR3 DNA: TGCGCCAGCAGCCAAGATACAGGGGGCACCAATCAGCCCCAGCATTTT; CDR3 protein: CASSQDTGGTNQPQHF
V gene: TRBV11-3; clone size: -; J gene: TRBJ2-1; D gene: TRBD2; CDR3 DNA: TGTGCCAGCAGCTTAGGGTCTACAGCGGGAGTGGAGCAGTTCTTC; CDR3 protein: CASSLGSTAGVEQFF
V gene: TRBV18; clone size: -; J gene: TRBJ2-6; D gene: -; CDR3 DNA: TGTGCCAGCTCACCGATGAGCTCTGGGGCCAACGTCCTGACTTTC; CDR3 protein: CASSPMSSGANVLTF
V gene: TRBV4-1; clone size: -; J gene: TRBJ1-1; D gene: -; CDR3 DNA: TGCGCCAGCAGCCAAGGGCTCATGAACACTGAAGCTTTCTTT; CDR3 protein: CASSQGLMNTEAFF
V gene: TRBV10-3; clone size: -; J gene: TRBJ1-1; D gene: -; CDR3 DNA: TGTGCCATCAGTGAGTCGAGTGGGAGGGCCCGGGTGAACACTGAAGCTTTCTTT; CDR3 protein: CAISESSGRARVNTEAFF
V gene: TRBV30; clone size: -; J gene: TRBJ2-7; D gene: TRBD1; CDR3 DNA: TGTGCCTGGAGGGCGGACAGGGGTTACGCCTACGAGCAGTACTTC; CDR3 protein: CAWRADRGYAYEQYF
V gene: TRBV7-9; clone size: -; J gene: TRBJ2-7; D gene: -; CDR3 DNA: TGTGCCAGCAGCTTAGCACCCGAGCAGTACTTC; CDR3 protein: CASSLAPEQYF
V gene: TRBV25-1; clone size: -; J gene: TRBJ1-2; D gene: TRBD1; CDR3 DNA: TGTGCCAGCAGCAAACAGGGGGCGATGTCCTATGGCTACACCTTC; CDR3 protein: CASSKQGAMSYGYTF
V gene: TRBV10-3; clone size: -; J gene: TRBJ2-7; D gene: TRBD1; CDR3 DNA: TGTGCCATCAACACAGGGGAGACCTACGAGCAGTACTTC; CDR3 protein: CAINTGETYEQYF
V gene: TRBV5-4; clone size: -; J gene: TRBJ2-2; D gene: -; CDR3 DNA: TGTGCCAGCAGCTTGGCTGGACGCAGGGACACCGGGGAGCTGTTTTTT; CDR3 protein: CASSLAGRRDTGELFF
V gene: TRBV28; clone size: -; J gene: TRBJ1-3; D gene: -; CDR3 DNA: TGTGCCAGCATCACCAGGGAGGGGTTCGGTGGAAACACCATATATTTT; CDR3 protein: CASITREGFGGNTIYF
V gene: TRBV28; clone size: -; J gene: TRBJ2-4; D gene: TRBD1; CDR3 DNA: TGTGCCAGCAGTTTTTTGGGACAGGGGACAAACATTCAGTACTTC; CDR3 protein: CASSFLGQGTNIQYF
V gene: TRBV19; clone size: -; J gene: TRBJ1-4; D gene: -; CDR3 DNA: TGTGCCAGTAGTATGATGGCGGGAGCGGAAAAACTGTTTTTT; CDR3 protein: CASSMMAGAEKLFF
V gene: TRBV6-1; clone size: -; J gene: TRBJ2-7; D gene: TRBD1; CDR3 DNA: TGTGCCAGCAGTGAATACAGAGGACAGGGGGCTCGGTCAAAAGAGCAGTACTTC; CDR3 protein: CASSEYRGQGARSKEQYF
V gene: TRBV28; clone size: few; J gene: TRBJ2-7; D gene: -; CDR3 DNA: TGTGCCAGCAGCCCGTTCGCGGACGAGCAGTACTTC; CDR3 protein: CASSPFADEQYF
V gene: TRBV6-6; clone size: -; J gene: TRBJ1-2; D gene: TRBD1; CDR3 DNA: TGTGCCAGCAGGAATACGGGACAGGGAGACTATGGCTACACCTTC; CDR3 protein: CASRNTGQGDYGYTF
V gene: TRBV5-1; clone size: -; J gene: TRBJ2-1; D gene: -; CDR3 DNA: TGCGCCAGCAGCTCCGGGGGACGGCACAATGAGCAGTTCTTC; CDR3 protein: CASSSGGRHNEQFF
V gene: TRBV6-1; clone size: -; J gene: TRBJ2-7; D gene: -; CDR3 DNA: TGTGCCAGCAGTGAAGCGAAGGGGGGGTCCTACGAGCAGTACTTC; CDR3 protein: CASSEAKGGSYEQYF